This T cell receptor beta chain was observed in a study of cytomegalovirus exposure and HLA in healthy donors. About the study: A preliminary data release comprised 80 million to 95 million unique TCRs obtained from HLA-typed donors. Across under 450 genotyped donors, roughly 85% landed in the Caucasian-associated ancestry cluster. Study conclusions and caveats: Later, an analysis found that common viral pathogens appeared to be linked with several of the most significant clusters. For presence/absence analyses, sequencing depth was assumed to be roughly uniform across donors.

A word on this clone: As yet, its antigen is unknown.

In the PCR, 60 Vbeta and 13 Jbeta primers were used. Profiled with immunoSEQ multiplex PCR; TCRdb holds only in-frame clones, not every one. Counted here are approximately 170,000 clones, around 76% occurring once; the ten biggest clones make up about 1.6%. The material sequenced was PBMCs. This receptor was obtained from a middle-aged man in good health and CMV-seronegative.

CDR3 nucleotides: TGCAGCGTCAGCCAGGCTAGCGGGAGACTCTTGTACCAAGAGACCCAGTACTTC. Its protein product is CSVSQASGRLLYQETQYF. The chain uses TRBV29-1 and TRBJ2-5; 10 bases agree with TRBD2. Looked up from germline, CDR1 is SQVTM and CDR2 is ANQGSEA. This CDR3 region has 18 residues. J lost 0 bases, V lost 6 bases, and 16 bases had no gene match.